The entry below gives a single TCR beta chain sequence along with its context. This clonotype was observed at least ten times. Its antigen specificity is not known. Base qualities are not at hand, and no much larger clone is one base apart. The V and J ends are trimmed by 7 bases and 7 bases, leaving 17 bases between them. Its CDR3 holds 14 amino acids, cysteine through phenylalanine. The retained sequence is limited to the CDR3, 42 bases, with the frame set at the first base. The germline V gene sets CDR1 to MNHEY and CDR2 to SVGEGT. This entry is derived from a study of neurological immune-mediated disorders (dated by TCRdb to between 2019 and 2020). A note on the overall study: Peripheral blood TCR-beta repertoires from HTLV-I-associated myelopathy (HAM/TSP) patients, multiple sclerosis patients and healthy controls were compared by UMI-based sequencing. Of the approximately 65 subjects in the cohort, about 15 were HAM/TSP patients, some 35 were multiple sclerosis patients, and 20 were healthy controls. The roughly 100 TCR-beta libraries covered PBMC samples along with longitudinal samples, technical triplicates, and paired sorted CD4+ and CD8+ T-cell subsets.

Blood bank volunteers in Maryland, USA served as the healthy controls. TCR libraries for sorted subsets were made from about 1 million sorted CD4+ or CD8+ T cells. Peripheral blood underwent Ficoll-Hypaque density gradient centrifugation to isolate PBMCs, which were then cryopreserved in liquid nitrogen. Paired sorted CD4+ and CD8+ subsets came from healthy controls, HAM/TSP patients and MS patients. Study-wide conclusions, independent of this receptor: Across subjects, expanded clones never shared an identical CDR3 amino acid sequence, which suggests that the TCR-beta repertoires in every group were private. The highest TCR clonal expansion was observed in HAM/TSP patients, whereas the lowest was observed in MS patients, even when compared with healthy controls.

To synthesize cDNA, template-switch 5'RACE was performed with a primer carrying a 10-nucleotide random unique molecular identifier so that each TCR transcript was tagged. Every sequencing run covered 15-18 subjects and yielded more than 160 million TCR-beta sequences. Total RNA was extracted with the RNeasy kit. The KAPA Real-time Library Amplification kit was used to amplify TCR-beta VDJ regions with primers for the TCR constant region and the 5'RACE anchor. A first PCR added sample indexes and Illumina adaptors, after which a second PCR increased the library yield. After Ampure bead purification, the roughly 650 bp TCR product was size-selected on a 2% E-gel SizeSelection system. Library quality was checked on a Bioanalyzer, concentration was measured with Qubit, and libraries were quantified with the Kapa Library Quantification kit before pooling. An Illumina HiSeq 2500 was used to sequence the libraries paired-end at 2 x 150 bp. To increase sequence diversity, 25-30% phiX was spiked into each library pool. Per the authors' processing: Quality-filtered reads were processed with the UMI-based MiGEC pipeline, and over 90% of raw TCR sequences were removed by the MiGEC pipeline during error correction. IMGT germline references were used for aligning VDJ genes, and each clonotype was defined as a unique CDR3 amino acid sequence together with its V-J genes. Clonal expansion, Shannon diversity and CDR3 relatedness (CalcPairwiseDistances, ClusterSamples) were evaluated with VDJtools, and phylogenetic trees were built with CLCbio workbench. Using coefficient-of-variation modelling across technical triplicates, the study counted a clone as expanded if it had at least 8 unique UMIs. TCRdb trimmed the raw reads at Q25, called clones with MiXCR and kept productive beta chains. Under each unique CDR3 protein, matching rows form one entry showing the most common genes and DNA. V and J calls and clone size were set by TCRdb, not the authors. This sample holds roughly 39,000 distinct CDR3 sequences; more than 4.5% were observed only once. Roughly 9% of the sample lies in the top ten.

Sequences were obtained from CD4+ T cells from blood. The clonotype comes from a young man in good health. The V and J genes are TRBV6-2 or TRBV6-3 and TRBJ1-5; the best D guess is TRBD1, with 5 bases matching. The nucleotide sequence is TGTGCCAGCAAAGGGGCAGAATTGGTCCAGCCCCAGCATTTT. It is translated as CASKGAELVQPQHF.